Listed below are T cell receptor beta chains from one sample, sequenced in a study of blood T cell repertoires in COVID-19. Profiled with immunoSEQ multiplex PCR; TCRdb holds only in-frame clones, not every one. The data contain 380,000 or so clones, more than 70% of them singletons. Source material: PBMCs or T cells enriched from blood (not recorded which). These receptors were obtained from a man between 25 and 39 years old who had recovered from COVID-19. Both conserved end residues are part of each CDR3. The D gene is left open where the match is weak. The size entry is marked missing in some rows and otherwise reads once, few, many or a size class.

>TRBV2|TRBD1|NA|16|TRBJ1-4
CASLDRGGSTNEKLFF
TGTGCCAGCTTGGACAGGGGAGGTTCAACTAATGAAAAACTGTTTTTT
>TRBV6-5|NA|once|15|TRBJ1-1
CASSRASFMNTEAFF
TGTGCCAGCAGTCGCGCCTCCTTTATGAACACTGAAGCTTTCTTT
>TRBV14|TRBD2|NA|15|TRBJ2-2
CASSQAGTSTGELFF
TGTGCCAGCAGCCAAGCTGGGACTAGCACCGGGGAGCTGTTTTTT
>TRBV7-2|NA|NA|12|TRBJ2-7
CASSLSSYEQYF
TGTGCCAGCAGCTTATCGTCCTACGAGCAGTACTTC
>TRBV25-1|NA|NA|14|TRBJ2-7
CASSGGTGPYEQYF
TGTGCCAGCAGTGGCGGGACTGGTCCCTACGAGCAGTACTTC
>TRBV19|NA|NA|13|TRBJ1-1
CATKRTANTEAFF
TGTGCCACCAAACGGACAGCGAACACTGAAGCTTTCTTT
>TRBV4-1|NA|NA|13|TRBJ1-2
CASSRPGQEGYTF
TGCGCCAGCAGCCGCCCTGGGCAGGAAGGCTACACCTTC
>TRBV5-6|NA|NA|14|TRBJ1-4
CASSLGQLNEKLFF
TGTGCCAGCAGCTTAGGACAGCTTAATGAAAAACTGTTTTTT
>TRBV30|NA|NA|13|TRBJ2-2
CAWSRENTGELFF
TGTGCCTGGAGTCGGGAGAACACCGGGGAGCTGTTTTTT
>TRBV27|TRBD1|NA|14|TRBJ1-1
CASRMIDRGAEAFF
TGTGCCAGCCGGATGATAGACAGGGGCGCTGAAGCTTTCTTT
>TRBV19|TRBD1|NA|15|TRBJ1-2
CASRTQQGDTSGYTF
TGTGCCAGTAGGACTCAACAGGGGGATACGAGCGGCTACACCTTC
>TRBV7-8|TRBD1|NA|14|TRBJ2-5
CASRRTRGQETQYF
TGTGCCAGCAGACGGACCAGGGGGCAAGAGACCCAGTACTTC
>TRBV6-5|TRBD2|NA|14|TRBJ2-7
CASRLAVGPYEQYF
TGTGCCAGCAGGCTAGCGGTTGGCCCCTACGAGCAGTACTTC
>TRBV12-3/TRBV12-4|NA|NA|12|TRBJ1-5
CASSFERQPQHF
TGTGCCAGCAGTTTCGAGAGACAGCCCCAGCATTTT
>TRBV18|TRBD2|NA|15|TRBJ2-5
CASSPPGLAQETQYF
TGTGCCAGCTCACCCCCGGGACTAGCCCAAGAGACCCAGTACTTC
>TRBV27|NA|NA|15|TRBJ1-3
CASRGPGASGNTIYF
TGTGCCAGCAGGGGCCCAGGGGCTTCTGGAAACACCATATATTTT
>TRBV9|NA|NA|13|TRBJ2-1
CASSVGSGNEQFF
TGTGCCAGCAGCGTTGGGAGTGGGAATGAGCAGTTCTTC
>TRBV30|NA|NA|13|TRBJ1-3
CAWSASWGDTIYF
TGTGCCTGGAGTGCAAGCTGGGGGGACACCATATATTTT
>TRBV19|NA|NA|15|TRBJ2-6
CASRRTHSGANVLTF
TGTGCCAGTAGGAGGACACACTCTGGGGCCAACGTCCTGACTTTC
>TRBV5-4|NA|NA|13|TRBJ2-5
CALRSGLGETQYF
TGTGCCCTTCGGTCTGGGCTTGGGGAGACCCAGTACTTC
>TRBV21-1|NA|NA|15|TRBJ1-5
CASSKFRGSNQPQHF
TGTGCCAGCAGCAAATTTAGAGGGAGCAATCAGCCCCAGCATTTT
>TRBV25-1|TRBD1|NA|14|TRBJ1-1
CASSEGQGGTEAFF
TGTGCCAGCAGTGAGGGACAGGGAGGCACTGAAGCTTTCTTT
>TRBV9|TRBD2|NA|15|TRBJ2-3
CASSVSSGGADTQYF
TGTGCCAGCAGCGTATCCAGCGGGGGGGCTGATACGCAGTATTTT
>TRBV7-6|NA|NA|16|TRBJ2-5
CASSLPYRKTQETQYF
TGTGCCAGCAGCCTACCCTACAGGAAAACCCAAGAGACCCAGTACTTC
>TRBV4-2|TRBD2|NA|17|TRBJ2-1
CASSQAPSSGPYNEQFF
TGTGCCAGCAGCCAGGCCCCCTCTAGCGGGCCCTACAATGAGCAGTTCTTC
>TRBV7-9|NA|NA|13|TRBJ2-7
CASSLGSAYEQYF
TGTGCCAGCAGCTTAGGCAGTGCCTACGAGCAGTACTTC
>TRBV6-5|TRBD1|NA|15|TRBJ2-1
CASRLGQGRLREQFF
TGTGCCAGCAGACTCGGACAGGGGCGCCTAAGGGAGCAGTTCTTC
>TRBV9|NA|once|12|TRBJ2-1
CASSATGREQFF
TGTGCCAGCAGCGCCACAGGGCGCGAGCAGTTCTTC
>TRBV2|NA|once|12|TRBJ2-2
CASTGNTGELFF
TGTGCCAGCACGGGGAACACCGGGGAGCTGTTTTTT
>TRBV12-5|NA|NA|12|TRBJ1-2
CASGSAGGGYTF
TGTGCTAGTGGTTCTGCAGGCGGGGGCTACACCTTC
>TRBV3-1/TRBV3-2|NA|NA|13|TRBJ1-6
CASSERSISPLHF
TGTGCCAGCAGCGAACGATCTATCTCACCCCTCCACTTT
>TRBV18|NA|NA|14|TRBJ1-1
CASSPRGQNTEAFF
TGTGCCAGCTCACCCAGGGGCCAGAACACTGAAGCTTTCTTT
>TRBV6-1|NA|few|18|TRBJ1-4
CASSERGYPQRTNEKLFF
TGTGCCAGCAGTGAAAGGGGGTATCCTCAGCGGACTAATGAAAAACTGTTTTTT
>TRBV4-3|NA|many|17|TRBJ1-4
CASSHGSRGTFGEKLFF
TGCGCCAGCAGCCACGGAAGCCGGGGAACATTCGGTGAAAAACTGTTTTTT
>TRBV6-1|TRBD1|NA|12|TRBJ1-5
CASSDRQGAFHF
TGTGCCAGCAGTGATAGGCAGGGGGCTTTCCATTTT
>TRBV10-1|TRBD1|NA|14|TRBJ1-4
CASSGGGAGEKLFF
TGCGCCAGCAGTGGAGGGGGCGCGGGTGAAAAACTGTTTTTT
>TRBV6-5|NA|NA|13|TRBJ1-6
CASSYSEGSPLHF
TGTGCCAGCAGTTACTCGGAGGGGTCACCCCTCCACTTT
>TRBV12-3/TRBV12-4|NA|once|13|TRBJ2-2
CASSLKGAGELFF
TGTGCCAGCAGTTTAAAGGGGGCCGGGGAGCTGTTTTTT
>TRBV27|NA|NA|15|TRBJ1-4
CASRGRALRNEKLFF
TGTGCCAGCAGAGGCAGGGCTTTGCGTAATGAAAAACTGTTTTTT
>TRBV7-9|TRBD1|NA|16|TRBJ1-1
CASSWGTGGMNTEAFF
TGTGCCAGCAGCTGGGGGACAGGGGGTATGAACACTGAAGCTTTCTTT
>TRBV19|TRBD1|NA|16|TRBJ1-5
CASETGVAVGGQPQHF
TGTGCCAGTGAGACAGGGGTGGCCGTAGGGGGACAGCCCCAGCATTTT
>TRBV4-3|TRBD2|NA|20|TRBJ2-3
CASSFSPGTSGGTSTDTQYF
TGCGCCAGCAGCTTCTCGCCCGGGACTAGCGGGGGAACTAGCACAGATACGCAGTATTTT
>TRBV13|TRBD1|NA|16|TRBJ1-1
CASSFWQGTGNTEAFF
TGTGCCAGCAGCTTTTGGCAGGGGACAGGGAACACTGAAGCTTTCTTT
>TRBV30|TRBD1|NA|16|TRBJ1-2
CAWSHNRQGGHYGYTF
TGTGCCTGGAGTCACAACCGACAGGGAGGTCATTATGGCTACACCTTC
>TRBV5-1|TRBD2|NA|16|TRBJ2-6
CASSYAGGAGANVLTF
TGCGCCAGCAGCTACGCCGGGGGGGCTGGGGCCAACGTCCTGACTTTC
>TRBV5-1|NA|few|15|TRBJ1-1
CASSLAAAANTEAFF
TGCGCCAGCAGCTTGGCGGCAGCGGCGAACACTGAAGCTTTCTTT
>TRBV6-2/TRBV6-3|NA|few|12|TRBJ2-1
CASSPTGNEQFF
TGTGCCAGCAGTCCCACAGGGAATGAGCAGTTCTTC
>TRBV5-1|NA|NA|14|TRBJ1-2
CASSSTLANYGYTF
TGCGCCAGCAGCTCCACCCTAGCTAACTATGGCTACACCTTC
>TRBV7-2|NA|NA|14|TRBJ2-3
CASSFSTSTDTQYF
TGTGCCAGCAGCTTTTCGACTAGCACAGATACGCAGTATTTT
>TRBV21-1|NA|few|12|TRBJ1-2
CASSKGGGGYTF
TGTGCCAGCAGCAAAGGAGGGGGTGGCTACACCTTC
>TRBV5-5|TRBD1|NA|15|TRBJ2-7
CASSVEGQDRYEQYF
TGTGCCAGCAGCGTAGAGGGACAGGACCGCTACGAGCAGTACTTC
>TRBV20-1|TRBD1|once|11|TRBJ1-1
CSAQGTAEAFF
TGCAGTGCCCAGGGGACAGCTGAAGCTTTCTTT
>TRBV7-9|NA|few|14|TRBJ1-6
CASSLEQYNSPLHF
TGTGCCAGCAGCTTAGAACAGTATAATTCACCCCTCCACTTT
>TRBV7-6|NA|NA|14|TRBJ1-6
CASSLVSSNSPLHF
TGTGCCAGCAGCTTAGTGTCCTCTAATTCACCCCTCCACTTT
>TRBV27|TRBD1|NA|18|TRBJ2-7
CASSPGQGVLTRDYEQYF
TGTGCCAGCAGCCCGGGACAGGGAGTCCTAACCCGCGACTACGAGCAGTACTTC
>TRBV2|NA|NA|14|TRBJ1-4
CASSGTVTNEKLFF
TGTGCCAGCAGTGGGACAGTAACTAATGAAAAACTGTTTTTT
>TRBV3-1/TRBV3-2|TRBD1|NA|16|TRBJ1-1
CASSRPYRGRNTEAFF
TGTGCCAGCAGCCGACCTTACAGGGGTAGAAACACTGAAGCTTTCTTT
>TRBV18|NA|NA|16|TRBJ1-3
CASSHRDISSGNTIYF
TGTGCCAGCTCACACCGGGACATTAGCTCTGGAAACACCATATATTTT
>TRBV7-3|TRBD1|NA|15|TRBJ2-3
CASSPTGASTDTQYF
TGTGCCAGCAGCCCGACAGGGGCTAGCACAGATACGCAGTATTTT
>TRBV5-1|NA|NA|15|TRBJ2-5
CASSESLLAPETQYF
TGCGCCAGCAGCGAGAGCTTACTAGCCCCAGAGACCCAGTACTTC